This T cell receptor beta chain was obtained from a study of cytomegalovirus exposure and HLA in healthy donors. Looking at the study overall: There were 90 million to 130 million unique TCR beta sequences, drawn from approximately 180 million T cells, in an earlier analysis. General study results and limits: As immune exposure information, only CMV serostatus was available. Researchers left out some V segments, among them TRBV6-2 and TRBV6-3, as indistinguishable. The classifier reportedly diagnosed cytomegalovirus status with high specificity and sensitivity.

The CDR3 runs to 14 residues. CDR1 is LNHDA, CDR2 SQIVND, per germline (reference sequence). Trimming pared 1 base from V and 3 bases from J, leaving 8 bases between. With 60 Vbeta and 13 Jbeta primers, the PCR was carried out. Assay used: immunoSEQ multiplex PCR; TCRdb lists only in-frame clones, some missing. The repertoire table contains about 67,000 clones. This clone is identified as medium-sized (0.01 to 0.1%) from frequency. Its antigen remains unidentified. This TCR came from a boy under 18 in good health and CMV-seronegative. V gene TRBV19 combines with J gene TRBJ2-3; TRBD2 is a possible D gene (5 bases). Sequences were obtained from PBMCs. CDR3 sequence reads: CASSIAQRTDTQYF. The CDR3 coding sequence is TGTGCCAGTAGTATAGCCCAGCGGACAGATACGCAGTATTTT.